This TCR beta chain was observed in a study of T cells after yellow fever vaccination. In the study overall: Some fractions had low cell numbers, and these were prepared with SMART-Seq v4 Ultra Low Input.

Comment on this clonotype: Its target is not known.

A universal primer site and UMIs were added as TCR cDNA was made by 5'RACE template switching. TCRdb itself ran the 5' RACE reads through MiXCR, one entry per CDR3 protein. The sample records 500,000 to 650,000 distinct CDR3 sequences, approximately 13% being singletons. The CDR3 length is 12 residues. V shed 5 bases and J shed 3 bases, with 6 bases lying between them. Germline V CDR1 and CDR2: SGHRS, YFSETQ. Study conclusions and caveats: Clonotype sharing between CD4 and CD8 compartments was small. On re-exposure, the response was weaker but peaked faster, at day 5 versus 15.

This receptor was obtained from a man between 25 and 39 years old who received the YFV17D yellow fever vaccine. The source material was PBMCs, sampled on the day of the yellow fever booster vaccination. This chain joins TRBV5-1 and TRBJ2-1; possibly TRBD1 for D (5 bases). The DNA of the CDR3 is TGCGCCAGCAGACAGGACTACAATGAGCAGTTCTTC. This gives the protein CASRQDYNEQFF.